The clone carrying this T cell receptor beta chain was observed a few times. This specimen comes from a study of T cell repertoires in aging, cancer and after chemotherapy. Peripheral blood genomic DNA, not sorted cells or RNA, was the template. TRB rearrangements spanning V, D and J were amplified using mixed TRB-A/B primers. TCRdb re-analysed the multiplex PCR reads in MiXCR, keeping a single row per CDR3 protein. The table shows around 1,600 distinct CDR3 sequences, with 24% occurring only once. The germline CDR1 and CDR2 sequences are LGHNT and FRNRAP. This CDR3 contains 17 residues. V shed 0 bases and J 3 bases; nucleotides not matched to a gene: 8.

The chain has TRBV12-5 and TRBJ1-2; 9 bases are a match to TRBD1. This clonotype was obtained from a human donor with a solid tumor. The sample taken for sequencing was blood. The CDR3 is CASGLVRGQGRHYGYTF. The CDR3 DNA follows: TGTGCTAGTGGTTTGGTACGGGGACAGGGCAGGCACTATGGCTACACCTTC.